This T cell receptor (beta chain) comes out of a study of tissue T cells after allogeneic stem cell transplantation. General study results and limits: Sampling depth was limited, and the cohort was small and clinically varied.

The sample's time point: mouse harvest day 7 after allogeneic transplant. Tail vein injection delivered 10^7 T-cell-depleted bone marrow cells and 10^6 splenic CD5+ T cells. This mouse GVHD model was MHC-mismatched B6 to BALB/c, profiled day 7 or 14. The germline gives CDR1 NSHNY, CDR2 SYGAGN. CDR3 size: 14 residues. V was clipped by 5 bases and J by 2 bases, with 8 bases between them. Note on this clone: Its antigen is currently unknown. Genes and germline come from the mouse. The read ends 1 residue shy of where the CDR3 ends; the end is completed using the germline J gene.

Sequencing of TCRbeta CDR3 at survey depth gave sequences and template counts. Only in-frame clones appear in the TCRdb table, and some are missing; sequencing was by immunoSEQ multiplex PCR. The sample yields about 2,200 clones, approximately 60% seen once. The chain uses TRBV13-1 and TRBJ1-6, with D perhaps TRBD1 (6 bases). TRBJ1-6 falls under the ORF class, with uncertain function. The sequence was collected from a female BALB/c mouse given C57BL/6 T cells with graft-versus-host disease after an allogeneic hematopoietic cell transplant. The sequenced material came from spleen. The CDR3 loop reads CASRQGPYNSPLYF. CDR3 DNA (partial): TGTGCCAGCAGGCAGGGGCCCTATAATTCGCCCCTCTAC.